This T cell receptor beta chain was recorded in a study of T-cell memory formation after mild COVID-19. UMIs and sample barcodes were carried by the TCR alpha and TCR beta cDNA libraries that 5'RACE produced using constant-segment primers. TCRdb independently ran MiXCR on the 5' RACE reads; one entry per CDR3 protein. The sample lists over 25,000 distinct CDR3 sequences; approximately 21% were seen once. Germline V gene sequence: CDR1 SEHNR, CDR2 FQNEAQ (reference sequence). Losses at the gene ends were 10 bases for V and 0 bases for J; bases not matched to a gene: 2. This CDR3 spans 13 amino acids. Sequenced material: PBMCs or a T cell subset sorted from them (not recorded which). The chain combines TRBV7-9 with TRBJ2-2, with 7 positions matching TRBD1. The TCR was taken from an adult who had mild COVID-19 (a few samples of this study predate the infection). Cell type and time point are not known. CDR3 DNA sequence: TGTGCCATAGACAGGGCGAACACCGGGGAGCTGTTTTTT. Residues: CAIDRANTGELFF.